This TCR beta chain derives from a study of shared T cell receptors in the human thymus. CDR1 is PRHDT and CDR2 is FYEKMQ in the germline V gene (reference sequence). Trimming removed 5 bases from V and 2 bases from J; junction bases left unmatched: 12. The CDR3 spans 17 residues. TCRdb keeps only in-frame clones here, not all; method: immunoSEQ multiplex PCR. In the table there are 550,000 to 800,000 clones, around 85% of which are singletons. The same data also went into a second study, on human thymus T cells. As that study records: The thymus was resected at corrective cardiac surgery. An apparent bias in V and J gene usage was seen in thymic and blood repertoires. As related research reported, thymic repertoires overlapped highly among unrelated individuals.

Sequenced material: thymocytes. This clonotype was obtained from a girl in the first two years of life with a congenital heart defect. The chain has TRBV13 and TRBJ1-1; 9 bases agree with TRBD1. The CDR3 protein is CASSPGTGQLGNTEAFF. Here the CDR3 DNA reads TGTGCCAGCAGCCCCGGGACAGGGCAACTGGGAAACACTGAAGCTTTCTTT.